These 11 T cell receptor beta chains were sequenced from one sample in a study of early stage breast cancer tumors. Here immunoSEQ multiplex PCR was the method, and the copy in TCRdb shows in-frame clones only, minus some. The table shows some 30,000 clones, with 84% occurring only once. What was sequenced was blood. These receptors all come from a person aged 45-65 years with breast cancer.

The chain links TRBV11-2 to TRBJ1-2; 7 nucleotides agree with TRBD1. The CDR3 has 13 amino acids. Trimming removed 5 bases from V and 8 bases from J; junction bases left unmatched: 8. CDR1 SGHAT and CDR2 FQNNGV come from the germline V gene. The CDR3 here is CASSQGQMEGYTF. The CDR3 DNA follows: TGTGCCAGCAGCCAGGGACAGATGGAAGGCTACACCTTC.

The chain links TRBV5-6 to TRBJ2-3, with 7 positions matching TRBD1. There are 17 residues in the CDR3. The germline V gene encodes CDR1 SGHDT and CDR2 YYEEEE. The junction had 13 bases not matched to a gene; V was cut back by 5 bases and J by 1 base. CDR3 bases: TGTGCCAGCAGTGAGAACAGGGGTTCGGTCGGCACAGATACGCAGTATTTT. Translation gives CASSENRGSVGTDTQYF.

This chain joins TRBV19 and TRBJ2-5; 9 positions match TRBD2. The CDR3 covers 19 residues. Germline assignment: CDR1 LNHDA and CDR2 SQIVND (reference sequence). Trimming took 4 bases from V and 1 from J; bases not matched to a gene: 16. The DNA of the CDR3 is TGTGCCAGTAGTAAGCCAGGCGGTGTGAGCGGGGGGTTCCAAGAGACCCAGTACTTC. This sequence encodes CASSKPGGVSGGFQETQYF. The variable domain in full, completed from reference TRBV19 and TRBJ2-5, reads DGGITQSPKYLFRKEGQNVTLSCEQNLNHDAMYWYRQDPGQGLRLIYYSQIVNDFQKGDIAEGYSVSREKKESFPLTVTSAQKNPTAFYLCASSKPGGVSGGFQETQYFGPGTRLLVL.

This clone was recorded a few times. J is TRBJ1-1 and V is TRBV10-2; the D gene is possibly TRBD1 (5 bases). There are 13 residues in the CDR3. Trimming removed 4 bases from V and 4 bases from J, with 10 bases in between. CDR1 and CDR2 from the germline V gene are WSHSY and SAAADI. DNA of the CDR3: TGCGCCAGCAGTGTGGCCGGGACCACTGAAGCTTTCTTT. This sequence encodes CASSVAGTTEAFF.

Here the CDR3 reads CASREQGAREQYF. The CDR3 DNA reads as TGTGCCAGTCGGGAACAGGGGGCTCGGGAGCAGTACTTC. V gene TRBV6-1 combines with J gene TRBJ2-7; 9 bases are shared with TRBD1. Germline V gene data show CDR1 as MNHNS and CDR2 as SASEGT. This CDR3 has 13 residues. The junction had 10 bases not matched to a gene; V was cut back by 9 bases and J by 7 bases.

This chain's CDR3 is CASSVRDRGDTIYF. For the CDR3, the DNA is TGTGCCAGCAGTGTCCGGGACAGGGGAGACACCATATATTTT. This chain joins TRBV6-1 and TRBJ1-3; the match to TRBD1 covers 10 bases. This CDR3 region has 14 residues. Looked up from germline, CDR1 is MNHNS and CDR2 is SASEGT. With 4 bases clipped from V and 8 bases from J, the junction kept 5 bases outside the gene matches.

The rearrangement joins TRBV9 to TRBJ1-2, with D hard to call. Trimming took off 4 bases at V and 8 bases at J, with 30 bases between the two ends. The CDR3 is made up of 18 amino acids. From germline, CDR1 is SGDLS and CDR2 YYNGEE. CDR3 bases: TGTGCCAGCAGCAAAGGAGAGGGAGAGATCTTCCGATTAGGAGGCTACACCTTC. Encoded protein: CASSKGEGEIFRLGGYTF.

This clone appeared a single time. The V gene is TRBV7-9, the J gene TRBJ1-4; D ambiguous. The CDR3 length is 14 residues. Germline CDR1 is SEHNR and CDR2 is FQNEAQ (reference sequence). The ends were cut back, 1 base at V and 5 bases at J, with 8 bases in the middle. This CDR3 is CASSLGGINEKLFF. For the CDR3, the DNA is TGTGCCAGCAGCTTAGGAGGGATAAATGAAAAACTGTTTTTT.

V and J are TRBV10-3 and TRBJ1-5; 8 bases fit TRBD1. This CDR3 comprises 17 residues. CDR1 is ENHRY and CDR2 is SYGVKD in the germline V gene. V shed 3 bases, J shed 3 bases, and the junction held 10 bases outside the gene matches. CDR3 amino acids: CAISDSDRAQLNQPQHF. DNA of the CDR3: TGTGCCATCAGTGACTCGGACAGGGCGCAACTCAATCAGCCCCAGCATTTT.

The chain uses TRBV6-4 and TRBJ2-1, with D unresolved. V was cut by 2 bases and J by 5 bases, with 13 bases left in between. This CDR3 has 15 residues. CDR1 MRHNA and CDR2 SNTAGT come from the germline V gene. CDR3 amino acids: CASSDGVGGDNEQFF. The CDR3 DNA follows: TGTGCCAGCAGTGACGGGGTCGGCGGCGACAATGAGCAGTTCTTC.

This clone came up a few times. The gene calls are TRBV19 and TRBJ2-2; D possibly matches TRBD1 or TRBD2 (5 bases each). Germline lookup yields CDR1 LNHDA and CDR2 SQIVND (reference sequence). V lost 5 bases, J lost 4 bases, and 11 bases lay in between. The CDR3 length is 14 residues. This CDR3 is CASSGGLPTGELFF. The DNA of the CDR3 is TGTGCCAGTAGTGGGGGTTTACCCACCGGGGAGCTGTTTTTT. The full variable domain, completed using reference TRBV19 and TRBJ2-2, is DGGITQSPKYLFRKEGQNVTLSCEQNLNHDAMYWYRQDPGQGLRLIYYSQIVNDFQKGDIAEGYSVSREKKESFPLTVTSAQKNPTAFYLCASSGGLPTGELFFGEGSRLTVL.